The clone carrying this TCR beta chain appeared many times. The target antigen is unknown. This sample is drawn from a study of CD8 T cells in ankylosing spondylitis. Germline CDR1 reads SGHDT; CDR2 reads YYEEEE. The CDR3 has 15 residues. V dropped 3 bases and J dropped 2 bases, with 12 bases sitting between them. Researchers built TCR beta libraries using quantitative 5'-RACE with molecular barcodes. TCRdb ran MiXCR on the 5' RACE reads and lists one entry per CDR3 protein. Of 500,000 or so distinct CDR3 sequences detected, approximately 5% appear once; the ten largest clones hold roughly 3.5%. Study findings and constraints: Within ankylosing spondylitis blood, a TCR beta motif made up of seven or eight highly homologous variants appeared to be characteristic. There were earlier reports of some motif variants in reactive arthritis synovial fluid and blood. As reported, disease-linked clones showed significant enrichment in matched ankylosing spondylitis synovial fluid. CD8+ cells made up the disease-linked clones, which were relatively rare in peripheral blood.

The V gene is TRBV5-6, the J gene TRBJ2-4, with D unresolved. The receptor's source is a male donor with ankylosing spondylitis. Sequenced: blood, either unsorted or a sorted T cell fraction (not recorded which). CDR3: CASSWLMQTKNIQYF. The CDR3 DNA sequence: TGTGCCAGCAGCTGGCTGATGCAGACCAAAAACATTCAGTACTTC.